The text below deals with one TCR beta chain. Its antigen is unknown. These data originate in a study of lymphopenia after photon versus proton radiotherapy. General study findings and limits: Authors raise, but do not show, better survival with proton therapy. Photon-treated patients lost naive T cells and TCR diversity; proton-treated stayed stable. Post-nadir diversity loss with photons came from oligoclonal expansion, particularly CD8+ Temra cells.

The repertoire was sequenced with immunoSEQ multiplex PCR; TCRdb's copy has only in-frame clones and lacks some. This table holds roughly 38,000 clones, roughly 92% found once. Germline CDR1 is SGHNT and CDR2 is YENEEA. Trimming pared 5 bases from V and 3 bases from J, leaving 8 bases between. This CDR3 has 12 residues. The sequence came from a man in his 60s with cholangiocarcinoma. The V call is TRBV11-3, the J call TRBJ2-7; no reliable D call. The starting material was peripheral blood, obtained from a patient treated with photon-based radiotherapy. CDR3 protein: CASSKDNYEQYF. The DNA for the CDR3 is TGTGCCAGCAGCAAAGACAACTACGAGCAGTACTTC.